The clone carrying this TCR beta chain was seen a handful of times. The germline V gene has CDR1 DFQATT and CDR2 SNEGSKA (reference sequence). This CDR3 region has 11 residues. Trimming removed 4 bases at V and 2 bases at J, with 5 bases between. TCRdb ran MiXCR on the RT-PCR reads and lists one entry per CDR3 protein. The table has almost 700,000 distinct CDR3 sequences, over 12% seen once. The source is a female donor in good health, serving as a healthy control. The V call is TRBV20-1, the J call TRBJ2-5; D is ambiguous. Source material: memory CD4+ T cells from blood. The CDR3 nucleotides are TGCAGTGCTAAGAGGCAAGAGACCCAGTACTTC. This gives the protein CSAKRQETQYF.